A single T cell receptor (beta chain) is shown here with its context. The antigen is undetermined. A J-beta primer mix and a sample-barcoded 5' primer were used in a second PCR of roughly 7 to 12 cycles. Carrying 12 random nucleotides, a template-switch adaptor labeled each individual cDNA molecule. MiXCR, applied by TCRdb to the 5' RACE reads, yields one record per CDR3 protein. The repertoire consists of almost 1 million distinct CDR3 sequences, with just over 50% occurring once and the leading ten covering roughly a fifth. The CDR3 sequence is 14 residues long. Germline V CDR1 and CDR2: SNHLY, FYNNEI. Every participating donor contributed around 9.5 milliliters of peripheral blood through a draw. The record originates from a study of blood T cells in healthy people across ages. Study results and limitations: Calculation of diversity from one million T cells yielded estimates considered to be underestimates.

The clonotype comes from a woman in her sixties or seventies in good health. Input material: blood. This chain links TRBV2 with TRBJ2-5; tentative D call: TRBD2 (5 bases). The J call is uncertain, as TRBJ2-7 better fits the DNA end. DNA for the CDR3: TGTGCCAGCAGGCTGGCTCCTGCGGGTTACGAGCAGTACTTC. This sequence encodes CASRLAPAGYEQYF.